Listed here are 5 T cell receptor beta chains from one sample, sequenced in a study of blood T cell repertoires in COVID-19. Produced via immunoSEQ multiplex PCR; TCRdb's table is partial and in-frame only. The data contain approximately 150,000 clones, roughly four fifths of them singletons. The sample taken for sequencing was peripheral blood. Receptor source: a man in his sixties with active or convalescent COVID-19.

The chain links TRBV5-1 to TRBJ1-2; 12 nucleotides match TRBD1. The V segment lost 4 bases and the J segment 2 bases; nucleotides outside the gene matches: 3. The CDR3 loop spans 15 amino acids. Germline assignment: CDR1 SGHRS and CDR2 YFSETQ. The CDR3 region has the DNA TGCGCCAGCAGCGCCGGGACAGGGGGCAACTATGGCTACACCTTC. It is translated as CASSAGTGGNYGYTF. Combining the CDR3 with reference TRBV5-1 and TRBJ1-2 gives the whole variable domain KAGVTQTPRYLIKTRGQQVTLSCSPISGHRSVSWYQQTPGQGLQFLFEYFSETQRNKGNFPGRFSGRQFSNSRSEMNVSTLELGDSALYLCASSAGTGGNYGYTFGSGTRLTVV.

The chain recombines TRBV28 with TRBJ2-2; D might be TRBD2 (6 bases). Germline V lookup: CDR1 MDHEN, CDR2 SYDVKM. This CDR3 spans 13 amino acids. The V end lost 8 bases, the J end lost 6 bases, and 13 bases lay between the germline ends. The chain's CDR3 is CASSGLLAGELFF. The CDR3 bases are TGTGCCAGCTCAGGACTACTTGCCGGGGAGCTGTTTTTT.

The chain has TRBV2 and TRBJ2-3, with a weak D call TRBD2 (6 bases). Trimming took 1 base from V and 5 from J, leaving 16 bases between them. The CDR3 has 16 amino acids. Germline values: CDR1 SNHLY, CDR2 FYNNEI. The CDR3 reads CASSEERRRGVDTQYF. In DNA form, the CDR3 reads TGTGCCAGCAGTGAAGAGAGGCGGAGGGGTGTAGATACGCAGTATTTT.

The sample holds one count of this clone. V usage is TRBV24-1 and J usage is TRBJ2-5, with D possibly TRBD1 on 5 matching bases. CDR1 is KGHDR, CDR2 SFDVKD, per germline. CDR3 size: 16 residues. Trimming removed 3 bases from V and 3 bases from J, with 16 bases in between. The CDR3 region is CATSDPTSDTKETQYF. Here the CDR3 DNA reads TGTGCCACCAGTGATCCGACATCGGACACGAAAGAGACCCAGTACTTC.

The CDR3 sequence: CASSFPAGGNEQFF. Here the CDR3 DNA reads TGTGCCAGCAGCTTCCCCGCAGGGGGCAATGAGCAGTTCTTC. The chain is built from TRBV7-9 and TRBJ2-1, with 7 bases lining up with TRBD1. The CDR3 runs to 14 residues. V shed 3 bases and J 6 bases; nucleotides not matched to a gene: 5. Germline CDR1 is SEHNR and CDR2 is FQNEAQ (reference sequence).